The 20 T cell receptor beta chains presented below share a single source sample, sequenced in a study of identifying expanded T cells in peripheral blood. Sequencing was performed with immunoSEQ multiplex PCR; in TCRdb, only in-frame clones are kept and a portion is missing. The sample contains nearly 60,000 clones, approximately 89% of which appear only once. Material: blood. The receptors here all came from a person aged 18 to 75 in good health.

The chain employs TRBV7-8 and TRBJ1-1; D gene unclear. Trimming took off 1 base at V and 10 bases at J, with 13 bases between the two ends. Germline values: CDR1 SGHVS, CDR2 FQNEAQ. There are 13 residues in the CDR3. The CDR3 nucleotides read TGTGCCAGCAGCTTAGGTCCATCCCGCGGAGCTTTCTTT. The encoded protein is CASSLGPSRGAFF.

The chain links TRBV19 to TRBJ2-1, with 14 bases matching TRBD2. With V trimmed by 4 bases and J by 7 bases, 9 bases remained unmatched. In germline, CDR1 is LNHDA, CDR2 SQIVND (reference sequence). There are 17 residues in the CDR3. The CDR3 region is CASSTTYGTSGRNEQFF. CDR3 bases: TGTGCCAGTAGTACTACCTACGGGACTAGCGGGAGAAATGAGCAGTTCTTC.

V is TRBV2 and J is TRBJ2-1, with TRBD2 matching 11 bases. CDR1 is SNHLY and CDR2 is FYNNEI in the germline V gene. The V gene end was trimmed by 4 bases and the J gene end by 9 bases; junction bases not matched to a gene: 8. The CDR3 has 15 residues. The CDR3 DNA sequence: TGTGCCAGCAGTGTACTAGCGGGAGACGGGTCTGAGCAGTTCTTC. Amino acids: CASSVLAGDGSEQFF.

The rearrangement links TRBV9 to TRBJ2-3; D gene ambiguous. This CDR3 comprises 17 residues. CDR1 and CDR2 from the germline V gene are SGDLS and YYNGEE. Trimming pared 9 bases from V and 0 bases from J, leaving 23 bases between. CDR3 in DNA: TGTGCCATGCACCTCTCGGATGGGTACTCTAGCACAGATACGCAGTATTTT. Residues: CAMHLSDGYSSTDTQYF.

The chain recombines TRBV5-5 with TRBJ1-2, with D unclear. Germline lookup yields CDR1 SGHKS and CDR2 YYEKEE (reference sequence). With 0 bases removed from V and 4 bases from J, the gap between germline ends came to 10 bases. The CDR3 consists of 14 residues. The CDR3 coding sequence is TGTGCCAGCAGCTTGGCCGTCAGCTTCTATGGCTACACCTTC. It codes for CASSLAVSFYGYTF.

This chain links TRBV4-2 with TRBJ2-3; the match to TRBD2 covers 13 bases. CDR3 length: 17 amino acids. V gave up 4 bases and J gave up 5 bases; unmatched junction bases: 9. CDR1 and CDR2 from the germline V gene are LGHNA and YNFKEQ. The CDR3 reads CASSPEGLAGVEDTQYF. The CDR3 bases are TGTGCCAGCAGCCCAGAAGGACTAGCGGGAGTGGAAGATACGCAGTATTTT.

The gene calls are TRBV7-2 and TRBJ2-7, with 7 positions matching TRBD1. V lost 1 base and J lost 3; bases outside the gene matches: 6. This CDR3 has 15 residues. Germline values: CDR1 SGHTA, CDR2 FQGNSA. The CDR3 sequence is CASSLERQGVYEQYF. In DNA form, the CDR3 reads TGTGCCAGCAGCTTAGAGCGACAGGGAGTCTACGAGCAGTACTTC.

This chain links TRBV19 with TRBJ2-7, with 11 bases matching TRBD1. This CDR3 has 16 residues. V lost 3 bases and J lost 4; bases outside the gene matches: 8. Germline lookup yields CDR1 LNHDA and CDR2 SQIVND (reference sequence). The CDR3 sequence: CASSIIPGQGDYEQYF. For the CDR3, the DNA is TGTGCCAGTAGTATCATCCCGGGACAGGGGGATTACGAGCAGTACTTC.

The chain recombines TRBV4-2 with TRBJ1-6, with a tentative D call TRBD1 (5 bases). The CDR3 runs to 14 residues. Germline-derived CDR1 and CDR2 are LGHNA and YNFKEQ. Trimming removed 2 bases from V and 9 bases from J, with 11 bases in between. The CDR3 DNA follows: TGTGCCAGCAGCCAAATCTGGGACGGTTCACCCCTCCACTTT. Translated, it gives CASSQIWDGSPLHF.

The chain joins TRBV11-1 to TRBJ1-5; the D is unclear. The V end was cut by 2 bases, the J end by 5 bases, with 13 bases between. The CDR3 totals 15 residues. Germline V lookup: CDR1 SGHAT, CDR2 FQDESV (reference sequence). The CDR3 DNA reads as TGTGCCAGCAGCTTACGGCCAGGAGCCGATCAGCCCCAGCATTTT. Translation: CASSLRPGADQPQHF.

The chain has TRBV5-4 and TRBJ2-3; 8 bases match TRBD2. J gave up 6 bases and V 4 bases, and 7 bases lay outside the gene matches. The CDR3 is 14 amino acids. Germline-derived CDR1 and CDR2 are SGHNT and YYREEE (reference sequence). The CDR3 DNA sequence: TGTGCCAGCAGCCTACAACTAGCGGAGGATACGCAGTATTTT. It codes for CASSLQLAEDTQYF.

The chain uses TRBV19 and TRBJ2-7; D not certain. V gave up 7 bases and J gave up 2 bases, with 15 bases separating them. This CDR3 contains 14 residues. Germline V CDR1 and CDR2: LNHDA, SQIVND (reference sequence). CDR3 sequence (DNA): TGTGCCAGTATGTCGGAAGATGGAGCCTACGAGCAGTACTTC. It translates to CASMSEDGAYEQYF.

This chain uses TRBV18 with TRBJ2-7, with unresolved D. The V end was cut by 8 bases, the J end by 6 bases, with 20 bases between. This CDR3 comprises 14 residues. CDR1 KGHSH and CDR2 LQKENI come from the germline V gene. This CDR3 is CASTFGTKTSEQYF. The DNA for the CDR3 is TGTGCCAGCACTTTCGGAACCAAGACAAGCGAGCAGTACTTC.

This sequence joins TRBV4-2 and TRBJ2-5; D is unclear. In germline, CDR1 is LGHNA, CDR2 YNFKEQ. V was trimmed by 2 bases and J by 5 bases, leaving 9 bases between them. The CDR3 spans 13 residues. The CDR3 protein is CASSQFPRETQYF. CDR3 nucleotide sequence: TGTGCCAGCAGCCAATTCCCGCGGGAGACCCAGTACTTC.

The chain joins TRBV5-1 to TRBJ2-5; TRBD2 is a possible D gene (5 bases). V dropped 2 bases and J dropped 1 base, with 9 bases sitting between them. The CDR3 sequence is 14 residues long. Per germline, CDR1 SGHRS and CDR2 YFSETQ. In nucleotides, the CDR3 is TGCGCCAGCAGCTTCGGGGTAATCCAAGAGACCCAGTACTTC. Translation: CASSFGVIQETQYF.

This chain joins TRBV7-2 and TRBJ1-1; 7 bases are shared with TRBD1. The CDR3 extends over 13 amino acids. Germline CDR1 is SGHTA and CDR2 is FQGNSA. After removal of 8 bases from V and 0 bases from J, the junction contained 3 bases not matched to a gene. CDR3 DNA: TGTGCCAGCGAGGGACAGTTGAACACTGAAGCTTTCTTT. Translated: CASEGQLNTEAFF.

The chain is built from TRBV4-2 and TRBJ2-7; TRBD1 matches 10 bases. Trimming took 4 bases from V and 3 from J; bases not matched to a gene: 3. Germline assignment: CDR1 LGHNA and CDR2 YNFKEQ. CDR3 length: 14 residues. This CDR3 is CASSLGQGGYEQYF. CDR3 nucleotides: TGTGCCAGCAGCCTAGGACAGGGGGGCTACGAGCAGTACTTC.

This sequence joins TRBV5-8 and TRBJ2-5; possibly TRBD2 for D (6 bases). Per germline, CDR1 SGHTS and CDR2 YDEGEE. The CDR3 runs to 15 residues. The germline V and J ends were trimmed by 1 base and 1 base, with 11 bases remaining between them. DNA of the CDR3: TGTGCCAGCAGCTTGAGTATTAGCGGCCAAGAGACCCAGTACTTC. This encodes CASSLSISGQETQYF.

CDR3 loop: CASSISGQGFFYEAQYF. The CDR3 DNA sequence: TGTGCCAGTAGTATCTCAGGACAGGGATTTTTCTATGAGGCCCAGTACTTC. V gene TRBV19 combines with J gene TRBJ2-5, with 8 bases fitting TRBD1. V lost 3 bases, J lost 9 bases, and 18 bases stayed unmatched. There are 17 residues in the CDR3. Germline CDR1 reads LNHDA; CDR2 reads SQIVND (reference sequence). The complete variable domain, with remaining parts taken from reference TRBV19 and TRBJ2-5, reads DGGITQSPKYLFRKEGQNVTLSCEQNLNHDAMYWYRQDPGQGLRLIYYSQIVNDFQKGDIAEGYSVSREKKESFPLTVTSAQKNPTAFYLCASSISGQGFFYEAQYFGPGTRLLVL.

This sequence joins TRBV5-4 and TRBJ2-7; 8 bases line up with TRBD2. With 0 bases clipped from V and 6 bases from J, the junction kept 8 bases outside the gene matches. CDR1 and CDR2 from the germline V gene are SGHNT and YYREEE (reference sequence). The CDR3 is 15 residues long. The DNA for the CDR3 is TGTGCCAGCAGCTTGGACGGGAGGGCCGGCGGCGAGCAGTACTTC. Its protein is CASSLDGRAGGEQYF.